Below, 21 T cell receptor beta chains from the same sample are listed, as sequenced in a study of blood T cell repertoires in COVID-19. Sequenced by immunoSEQ multiplex PCR; TCRdb stores in-frame clones only, minus some. The sample lists under 200,000 clones, 70% to 90% occurring once. The specimen was peripheral blood. The origin of the receptors is a man in his sixties with active or convalescent COVID-19.

In its sample, this clone was seen once. The chain uses TRBV9 and TRBJ1-3, with D unresolved. V gave up 4 bases and J gave up 3 bases, with 5 bases separating them. The CDR3 contains 12 residues. Germline-derived CDR1 and CDR2 are SGDLS and YYNGEE. For the CDR3, the DNA is TGTGCCAGCAGCACTGGTGGAAACACCATATATTTT. This translates into CASSTGGNTIYF.

This chain links TRBV14 with TRBJ1-1; no definite D call. Per the germline V gene, CDR1 is SGHDN and CDR2 is FVKESK. The germline V and J ends were trimmed by 1 base and 3 bases, with 12 bases remaining between them. The CDR3 has 15 residues. The chain's CDR3 is CASSQVPGLHTEAFF. DNA of the CDR3: TGTGCCAGCAGCCAAGTCCCCGGTCTTCACACTGAAGCTTTCTTT.

The genes are TRBV19 and TRBJ2-3, with TRBD1 identical over 7 bases. The CDR3 is 14 residues long. The germline V gene encodes CDR1 LNHDA and CDR2 SQIVND (reference sequence). V dropped 4 bases and J dropped 2; count of bases not matched to a gene: 3. The CDR3 here is CASSRGQFTDTQYF. DNA of the CDR3: TGTGCCAGTAGTAGGGGACAGTTCACAGATACGCAGTATTTT.

This chain connects TRBV7-9 to TRBJ1-2, with D possibly matching TRBD1 (6 bases). Per the germline V gene, CDR1 is SEHNR and CDR2 is FQNEAQ (reference sequence). The CDR3 length is 14 residues. V was shortened by 3 bases and J by 6 bases, with 14 bases between the two germline ends. The DNA of the CDR3 is TGTGCCAGCAGCTTGATCTGGACAGCCGATGGCTACACCTTC. It translates to CASSLIWTADGYTF.

The DNA for the CDR3 is TGTGCCACCAGCTCACAACATCAGACAGTATCCTACGAGCAGTACTTC. Translated, it gives CATSSQHQTVSYEQYF. This rearrangement joins TRBV15 to TRBJ2-7; a possible D gene is TRBD1 (5 bases). The V and J ends lost 5 bases and 1 base respectively, with 18 bases between them. The germline V gene has CDR1 LNHNV and CDR2 YYDKDF (reference sequence). This CDR3 is built from 16 residues.

The V and J genes are TRBV24-1 and TRBJ1-3; D is ambiguous. This CDR3 spans 17 amino acids. V lost 8 bases to trimming and J lost 5 bases, with 24 bases between them. Germline-derived CDR1 and CDR2 are KGHDR and SFDVKD. The CDR3 DNA reads TGTGCCACCACCCCTTTTGGGCGCATTTACCACCGAAACACCATATATTTT. Protein product: CATTPFGRIYHRNTIYF.

This clone occurred once. The rearrangement joins TRBV27 to TRBJ1-4; perhaps TRBD1 as D (6 bases). Germline V gene data show CDR1 as MNHEY and CDR2 as SMNVEV (reference sequence). V was cut by 8 bases and J by 0 bases, with 16 bases left in between. This CDR3 is built from 16 residues. The CDR3 here is CASAETGFPTNEKLFF. CDR3 in DNA: TGTGCCAGCGCGGAGACAGGTTTTCCAACTAATGAAAAACTGTTTTTT.

This clone was counted between two and nine times. The rearrangement uses TRBV2 and TRBJ1-5; 9 bases line up with TRBD1. CDR1 is SNHLY, CDR2 FYNNEI, per germline. This CDR3 has 15 amino acids. V shed 7 bases, J shed 3 bases, and the junction held 7 bases outside the gene matches. DNA for the CDR3: TGTGCCAGCACCCGACAGGGGGGGGACAATCAGCCCCAGCATTTT. Translating gives CASTRQGGDNQPQHF.

This rearrangement joins TRBV3-1 (or the pseudogene TRBV3-2) to TRBJ1-2; D perhaps matches TRBD1 (6 bases). There are 13 residues in the CDR3. V dropped 3 bases and J dropped 4 bases, with 9 bases sitting between them. CDR1 is LGHDT and CDR2 is YNNKEL in the germline V gene (reference sequence). The CDR3 loop is CASSQKQGYGYTF. Written as DNA, the CDR3 is TGTGCCAGCAGCCAGAAACAGGGCTATGGCTACACCTTC.

V and J are TRBV6-2 or TRBV6-3 and TRBJ1-6, with D perhaps matching TRBD1 (6 bases). Germline V lookup: CDR1 MNHEY, CDR2 SVGEGT. V was clipped by 2 bases and J by 7 bases, with 12 bases between them. The CDR3 sequence is 15 residues long. In nucleotides, the CDR3 is TGTGCCAGCAGTTACCCCGGGACATTGAATTCACCCCTCCACTTT. Amino acid sequence: CASSYPGTLNSPLHF.

The J gene is TRBJ2-7, the V gene TRBV6-2 or TRBV6-3; D might be TRBD2 (6 bases). CDR3 length: 14 amino acids. V shed 5 bases and J shed 6 bases, with 17 bases lying between them. Per germline, CDR1 MNHEY and CDR2 SVGEGT. CDR3 in DNA: TGTGCCAGCAGTACATCCTACCGCGGGGTCGAGCAGTACTTC. This codes for CASSTSYRGVEQYF.

V gene TRBV5-1 combines with J gene TRBJ1-3; D uncertain. The CDR3 sequence is 14 residues long. Germline V CDR1 and CDR2: SGHRS, YFSETQ. V was cut by 0 bases and J by 4 bases, with 8 bases left in between. The CDR3 nucleotides are TGCGCCAGCAGCTTGGACGTCGGGGGAAACACCATATATTTT. This codes for CASSLDVGGNTIYF.

This chain connects TRBV5-4 to TRBJ1-1, with a possible D match to TRBD1 (5 bases). Germline V gene sequence: CDR1 SGHNT, CDR2 YYREEE (reference sequence). The V and J ends lost 4 bases and 1 base respectively, with 14 bases between them. This CDR3 region has 15 residues. The CDR3 spells CASSLPTGRNTEAFF. Written as DNA, the CDR3 is TGTGCCAGCAGCCTCCCAACAGGACGGAACACTGAAGCTTTCTTT.

V is TRBV5-1 and J is TRBJ2-5, with D maybe TRBD2 (5 bases). CDR1 and CDR2 from the germline V gene are SGHRS and YFSETQ. CDR3 length: 14 amino acids. Trimming left V 4 bases short and J 1 base short, with 11 bases between. The CDR3 protein is CASSRYSAQETQYF. CDR3 bases: TGCGCCAGCAGCCGTTATAGCGCCCAAGAGACCCAGTACTTC.

The chain has TRBV18 and TRBJ1-1; 7 bases are shared with TRBD1. This CDR3 comprises 16 residues. From germline, CDR1 is KGHSH and CDR2 LQKENI. Losses at the gene ends were 2 bases for V and 10 bases for J; bases not matched to a gene: 16. The CDR3 DNA sequence: TGTGCCAGCTCACCAGATCCGGTCTCCGACAGGGTGGGAGCTTTCTTT. This codes for CASSPDPVSDRVGAFF.

The CDR3 bases are TGTGCCAGTACCTATTTATCCCCACAGTCAGCAAGTGAGCCCCAGCATTTT. It translates to CASTYLSPQSASEPQHF. V usage is TRBV19 and J usage is TRBJ1-5; D is ambiguous. CDR1 is LNHDA, CDR2 SQIVND, per germline (reference sequence). This CDR3 is 17 amino acids long. V was pared by 7 bases and J by 8 bases, with 27 bases between.

The rearrangement joins TRBV14 to TRBJ1-2; D gene ambiguous. Germline lookup yields CDR1 SGHDN and CDR2 FVKESK. Trimming removed 0 bases at V and 8 bases at J, with 7 bases between. The CDR3 consists of 12 residues. Written as DNA, the CDR3 is TGTGCCAGCAGCCAAGATTTAGTAGGCTACACCTTC. Its translation: CASSQDLVGYTF.

This clone was seen once. The chain carries TRBV2 and TRBJ1-3; D remains unclear. The ends were cut back, 4 bases at V and 1 base at J, with 11 bases in the middle. Germline-derived CDR1 and CDR2 are SNHLY and FYNNEI. This CDR3 is 15 amino acids long. The CDR3 is CASSVRGLSGNTIYF. The CDR3, as DNA: TGTGCCAGCAGTGTACGAGGTCTTTCTGGAAACACCATATATTTT.

V is TRBV7-9 and J is TRBJ1-1, with 10 nucleotides matching TRBD1. Per germline, CDR1 SEHNR and CDR2 FQNEAQ (reference sequence). The CDR3 totals 17 residues. The ends lost 0 bases at V and 3 bases at J; junction bases unmatched: 7. CDR3 nucleotide sequence: TGTGCCAGCAGCTTAGCGGGACAGGGGAGGGTGGACACTGAAGCTTTCTTT. This encodes CASSLAGQGRVDTEAFF.

The chain is built from TRBV5-5 and TRBJ1-4; 7 bases are a match to TRBD1. CDR3 length: 14 residues. Losses at the gene ends were 4 bases for V and 7 bases for J; bases not matched to a gene: 7. CDR1 and CDR2 from the germline V gene are SGHKS and YYEKEE (reference sequence). Here the CDR3 DNA reads TGTGCCAGCAGCCCGACAGGGTTCGGTGAAAAACTGTTTTTT. This translates into CASSPTGFGEKLFF.

This clone was detected once. The chain has TRBV19 and TRBJ1-2, with 7 bases fitting TRBD1. CDR3 size: 13 residues. Germline CDR1 reads LNHDA; CDR2 reads SQIVND (reference sequence). Trimming took 4 bases from V and 4 from J; bases not matched to a gene: 3. Written as DNA, the CDR3 is TGTGCCAGTAGTAACGACAGGGTCTATGGCTACACCTTC. Amino acids: CASSNDRVYGYTF.